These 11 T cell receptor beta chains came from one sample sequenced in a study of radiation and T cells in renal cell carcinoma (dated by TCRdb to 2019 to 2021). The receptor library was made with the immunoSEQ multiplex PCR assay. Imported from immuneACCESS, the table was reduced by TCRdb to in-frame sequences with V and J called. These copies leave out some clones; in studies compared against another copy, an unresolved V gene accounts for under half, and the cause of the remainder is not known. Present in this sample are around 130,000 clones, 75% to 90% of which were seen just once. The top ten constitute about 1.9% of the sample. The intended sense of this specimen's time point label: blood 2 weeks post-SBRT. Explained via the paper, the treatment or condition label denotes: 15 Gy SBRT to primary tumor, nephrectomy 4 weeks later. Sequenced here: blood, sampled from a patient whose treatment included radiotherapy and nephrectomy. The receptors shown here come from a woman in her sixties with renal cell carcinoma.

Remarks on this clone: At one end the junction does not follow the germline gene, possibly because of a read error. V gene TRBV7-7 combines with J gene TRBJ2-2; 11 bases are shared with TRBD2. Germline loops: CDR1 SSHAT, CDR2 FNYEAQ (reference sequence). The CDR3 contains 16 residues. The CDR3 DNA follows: TGTGCTAGCAGGGAACTAGCGGGGGCCGACACCGGGGAGCTGTTTTTT. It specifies CASRELAGADTGELFF.

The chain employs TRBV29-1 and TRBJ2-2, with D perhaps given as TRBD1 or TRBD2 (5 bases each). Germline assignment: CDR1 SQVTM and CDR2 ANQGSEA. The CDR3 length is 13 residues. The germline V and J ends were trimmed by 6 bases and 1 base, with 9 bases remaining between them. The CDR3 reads CSVWGRNTGELFF. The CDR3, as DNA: TGCAGCGTCTGGGGACGGAACACCGGGGAGCTGTTTTTT.

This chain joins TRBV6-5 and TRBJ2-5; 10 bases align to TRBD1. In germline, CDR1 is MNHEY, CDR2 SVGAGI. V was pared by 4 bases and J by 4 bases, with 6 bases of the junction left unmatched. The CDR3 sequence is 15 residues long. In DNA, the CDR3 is TGTGCCAGCAGTTTAGACAGGGGGCGCGGAGAGACCCAGTACTTC. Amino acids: CASSLDRGRGETQYF.

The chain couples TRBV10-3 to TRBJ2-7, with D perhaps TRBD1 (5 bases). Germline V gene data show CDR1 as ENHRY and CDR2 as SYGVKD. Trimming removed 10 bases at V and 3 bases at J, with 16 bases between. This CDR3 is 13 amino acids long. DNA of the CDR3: TGTGCCACAAGGACATCTACAAACTACGAGCAGTACTTC. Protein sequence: CATRTSTNYEQYF.

The CDR3 region is CASSLSMDQPQHF. In nucleotides, the CDR3 is TGTGCCAGCAGCTTAAGTATGGATCAGCCCCAGCATTTT. The chain uses TRBV7-2 and TRBJ1-5; D remains ambiguous. Germline V gene lookup returns CDR1 SGHTA and CDR2 FQGNSA. The CDR3 loop spans 13 amino acids. The V end was cut by 2 bases, the J end by 5 bases, with 7 bases between.

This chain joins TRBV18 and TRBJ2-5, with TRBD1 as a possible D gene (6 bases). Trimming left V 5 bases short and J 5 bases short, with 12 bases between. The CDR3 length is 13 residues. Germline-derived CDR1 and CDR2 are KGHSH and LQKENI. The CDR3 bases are TGTGCCAGCTCAGCACAGGGTCCGGAGACCCAGTACTTC. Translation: CASSAQGPETQYF.

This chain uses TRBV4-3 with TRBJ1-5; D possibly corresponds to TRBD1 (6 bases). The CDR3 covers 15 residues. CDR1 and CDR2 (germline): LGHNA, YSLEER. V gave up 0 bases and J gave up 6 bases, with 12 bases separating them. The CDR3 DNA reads TGCGCCAGCAGCCAAGACAGGGGTTTAGGTCAGCCCCAGCATTTT. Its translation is CASSQDRGLGQPQHF.

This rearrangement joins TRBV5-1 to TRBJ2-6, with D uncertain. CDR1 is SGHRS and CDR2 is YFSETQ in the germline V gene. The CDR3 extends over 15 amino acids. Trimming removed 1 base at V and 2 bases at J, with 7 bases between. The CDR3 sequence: CASSLTGPGANVLTF. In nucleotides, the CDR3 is TGCGCCAGCAGCTTGACTGGTCCTGGGGCCAACGTCCTGACTTTC.

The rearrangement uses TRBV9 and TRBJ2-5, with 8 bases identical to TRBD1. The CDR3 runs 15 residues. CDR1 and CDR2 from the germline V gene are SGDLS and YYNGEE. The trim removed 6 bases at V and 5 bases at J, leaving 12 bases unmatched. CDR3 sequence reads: CASTVGQGGRETQYF. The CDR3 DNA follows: TGTGCCAGCACTGTAGGACAGGGCGGTAGGGAGACCCAGTACTTC.

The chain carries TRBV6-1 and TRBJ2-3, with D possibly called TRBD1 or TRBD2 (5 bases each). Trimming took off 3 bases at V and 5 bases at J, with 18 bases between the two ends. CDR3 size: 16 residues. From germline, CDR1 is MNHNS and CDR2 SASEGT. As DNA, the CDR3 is TGTGCCAGCAGTGATCTCGGGACGGATCCATTAGATACGCAGTATTTT. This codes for CASSDLGTDPLDTQYF.

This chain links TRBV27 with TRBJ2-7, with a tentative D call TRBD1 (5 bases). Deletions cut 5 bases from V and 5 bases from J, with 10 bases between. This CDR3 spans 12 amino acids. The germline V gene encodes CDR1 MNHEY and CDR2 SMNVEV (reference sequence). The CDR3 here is CASSLTGNEQYF. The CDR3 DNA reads TGTGCCAGCAGTCTTACAGGTAACGAGCAGTACTTC.